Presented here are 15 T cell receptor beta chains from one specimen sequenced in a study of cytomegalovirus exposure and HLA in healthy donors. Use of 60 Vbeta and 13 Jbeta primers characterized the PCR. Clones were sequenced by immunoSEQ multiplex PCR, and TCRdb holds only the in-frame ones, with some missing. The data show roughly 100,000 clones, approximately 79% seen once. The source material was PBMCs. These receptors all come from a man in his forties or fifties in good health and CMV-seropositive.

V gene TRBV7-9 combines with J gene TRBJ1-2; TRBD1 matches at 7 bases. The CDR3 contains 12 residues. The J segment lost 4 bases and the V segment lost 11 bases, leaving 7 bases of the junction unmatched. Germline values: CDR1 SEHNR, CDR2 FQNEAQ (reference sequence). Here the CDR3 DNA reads TGTGCCGTAAATCAGGGGGGCTATGGCTACACCTTC. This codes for CAVNQGGYGYTF.

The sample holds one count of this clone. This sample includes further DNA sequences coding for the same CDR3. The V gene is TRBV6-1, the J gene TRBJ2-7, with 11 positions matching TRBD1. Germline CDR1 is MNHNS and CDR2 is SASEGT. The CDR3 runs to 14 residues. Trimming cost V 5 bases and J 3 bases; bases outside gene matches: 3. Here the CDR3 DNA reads TGTGCCAGCAGTAGGGACAGGGGGATCTACGAGCAGTACTTC. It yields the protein CASSRDRGIYEQYF.

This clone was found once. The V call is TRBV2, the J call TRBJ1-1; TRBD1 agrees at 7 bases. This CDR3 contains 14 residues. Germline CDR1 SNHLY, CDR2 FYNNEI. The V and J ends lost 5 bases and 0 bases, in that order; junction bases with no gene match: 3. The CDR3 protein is CASSFGQVNTEAFF. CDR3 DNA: TGTGCCAGCAGTTTTGGACAGGTGAACACTGAAGCTTTCTTT.

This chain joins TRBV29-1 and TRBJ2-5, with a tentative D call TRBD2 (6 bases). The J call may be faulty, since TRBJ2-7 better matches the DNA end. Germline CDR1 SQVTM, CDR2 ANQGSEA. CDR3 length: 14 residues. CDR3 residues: CSVEGRESSYEQYF. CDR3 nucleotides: TGCAGCGTTGAAGGGAGGGAGAGCTCCTACGAGCAGTACTTC.

The CDR3 here is CASSLDSETQYF. CDR3 nucleotides: TGTGCCAGCAGCTTGGACTCGGAGACCCAGTACTTC. V gene TRBV5-4 combines with J gene TRBJ2-5, with unresolved D. Germline lookup yields CDR1 SGHNT and CDR2 YYREEE (reference sequence). V lost 0 bases to trimming and J lost 5 bases, with 5 bases between them. The CDR3 consists of 12 residues.

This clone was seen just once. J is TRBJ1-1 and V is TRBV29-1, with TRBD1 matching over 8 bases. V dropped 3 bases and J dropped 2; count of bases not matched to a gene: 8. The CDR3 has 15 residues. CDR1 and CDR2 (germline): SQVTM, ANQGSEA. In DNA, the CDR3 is TGCAGCGTTGAGGGCGTGACAGGGGCTAACACTGAAGCTTTCTTT. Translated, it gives CSVEGVTGANTEAFF.

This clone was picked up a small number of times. In nucleotides, the CDR3 is TGCGCCAGCAGCAAGGGGACAGGGGGACTCAATGAGCAGTTCTTC. Its protein product is CASSKGTGGLNEQFF. The rearrangement links TRBV5-1 to TRBJ2-1; 11 nucleotides line up with TRBD1. The ends lost 4 bases at V and 6 bases at J; junction bases unmatched: 6. Germline V gene sequence: CDR1 SGHRS, CDR2 YFSETQ. The CDR3 covers 15 residues.

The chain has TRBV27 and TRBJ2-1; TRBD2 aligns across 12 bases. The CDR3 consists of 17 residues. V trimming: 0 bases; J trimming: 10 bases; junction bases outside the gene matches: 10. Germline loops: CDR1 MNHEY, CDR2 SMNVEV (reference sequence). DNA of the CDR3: TGTGCCAGCAGTTTATCAGGTTGGCTAGCGGGAGGGGGGGAGCAGTTCTTC. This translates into CASSLSGWLAGGGEQFF.

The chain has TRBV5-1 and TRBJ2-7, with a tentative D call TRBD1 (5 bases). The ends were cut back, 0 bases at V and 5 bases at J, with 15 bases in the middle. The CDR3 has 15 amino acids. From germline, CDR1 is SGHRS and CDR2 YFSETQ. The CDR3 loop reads CASSLEAGIYHEQYF. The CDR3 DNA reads TGCGCCAGCAGCTTGGAGGCAGGGATCTACCACGAGCAGTACTTC.

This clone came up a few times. CDR3 in DNA: TGTGCCAGCAGTAGACAGGGGAAGTATGGCTACACCTTC. As protein: CASSRQGKYGYTF. The chain links TRBV27 to TRBJ1-2; the match to TRBD1 covers 8 bases. The germline V gene has CDR1 MNHEY and CDR2 SMNVEV (reference sequence). The V gene end was trimmed by 5 bases and the J gene end by 5 bases; junction bases not matched to a gene: 4. The CDR3 spans 13 residues.

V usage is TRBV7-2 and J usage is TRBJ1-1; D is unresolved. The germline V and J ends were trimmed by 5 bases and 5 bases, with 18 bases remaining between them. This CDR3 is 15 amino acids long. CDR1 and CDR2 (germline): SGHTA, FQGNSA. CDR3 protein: CASSPASGVRTEAFF. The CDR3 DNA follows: TGTGCCAGCAGCCCGGCCTCCGGGGTCCGGACTGAAGCTTTCTTT.

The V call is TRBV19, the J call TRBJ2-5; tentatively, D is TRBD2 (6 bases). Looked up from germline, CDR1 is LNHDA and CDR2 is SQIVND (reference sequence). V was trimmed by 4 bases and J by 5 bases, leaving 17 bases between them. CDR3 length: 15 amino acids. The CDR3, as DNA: TGTGCCAGTAGTAGGGCAGCGCCTAGCGTGGAGACCCAGTACTTC. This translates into CASSRAAPSVETQYF.

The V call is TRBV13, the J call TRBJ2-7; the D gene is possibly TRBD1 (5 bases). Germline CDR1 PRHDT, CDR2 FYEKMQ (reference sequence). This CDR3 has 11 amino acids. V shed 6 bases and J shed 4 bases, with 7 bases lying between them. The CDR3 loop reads CASRKGYEQYF. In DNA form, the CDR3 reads TGTGCCAGCAGGAAGGGGTACGAGCAGTACTTC.

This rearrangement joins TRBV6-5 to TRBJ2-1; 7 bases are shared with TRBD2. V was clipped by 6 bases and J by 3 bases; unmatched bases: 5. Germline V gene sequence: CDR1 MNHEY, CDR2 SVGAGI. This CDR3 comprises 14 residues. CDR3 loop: CASRGTTVYNEQFF. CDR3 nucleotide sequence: TGTGCCAGCAGGGGGACTACCGTCTACAATGAGCAGTTCTTC.

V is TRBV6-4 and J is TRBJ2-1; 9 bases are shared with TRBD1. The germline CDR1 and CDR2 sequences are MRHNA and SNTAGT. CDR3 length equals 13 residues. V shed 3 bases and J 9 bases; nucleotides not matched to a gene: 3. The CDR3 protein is CASSEGQGVEQFF. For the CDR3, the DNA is TGTGCCAGCAGTGAGGGACAGGGAGTTGAGCAGTTCTTC.